These 25 T cell receptor beta chains share one sample of origin, sequenced in a study of T cell responses to AZD1222 COVID-19 vaccine. Clones were read by immunoSEQ multiplex PCR, and TCRdb kept only the in-frame ones, dropping some. Of around 270,000 clones listed, 85% to 95% are singletons. The starting material was peripheral blood, obtained 28 days after the second AZD1222 dose. Source of these receptors: an adult who received the AZD1222 COVID-19 vaccine.

The chain has TRBV24-1 and TRBJ1-1; the D gene is possibly TRBD1 (5 bases). Deletions cut 5 bases from V and 7 bases from J, with 16 bases between. In germline, CDR1 is KGHDR, CDR2 SFDVKD. This CDR3 comprises 14 residues. The CDR3 DNA sequence: TGTGCCACCAGTGGCTCGGACACGGAGCATGAAGCTTTCTTT. This codes for CATSGSDTEHEAFF.

The chain uses TRBV3-1 (or the pseudogene TRBV3-2) and TRBJ2-1; no clear D gene. The CDR3 contains 12 residues. The germline gives CDR1 LGHDT, CDR2 YNNKEL (reference sequence). V lost 5 bases to trimming and J lost 7 bases, with 9 bases between them. The DNA for the CDR3 is TGTGCCAGCAGCTTTAGCAGAAATGAGCAGTTCTTC. Protein: CASSFSRNEQFF.

The rearrangement uses TRBV6-5 and TRBJ2-1; no clear D. Trimming cost V 8 bases and J 3 bases, with 17 bases left between them. Per germline, CDR1 MNHEY and CDR2 SVGAGI. The CDR3 is 15 residues long. CDR3: CASRTTLGYYNEQFF. DNA of the CDR3: TGTGCCAGCCGTACTACTTTGGGCTACTACAATGAGCAGTTCTTC.

V and J are TRBV6-2 or TRBV6-3 and TRBJ1-1; D remains unclear. Looked up from germline, CDR1 is MNHEY and CDR2 is SVGEGT. CDR3 length: 12 residues. V lost 6 bases to trimming and J lost 0 bases, with 5 bases between them. The CDR3, as DNA: TGTGCCAGCAGCAGAATGAACACTGAAGCTTTCTTT. Translating it yields CASSRMNTEAFF.

The V call is TRBV4-1, the J call TRBJ1-5; D is uncertain. Germline-derived CDR1 and CDR2 are MGHRA and YSYEKL. The CDR3 consists of 14 residues. Trimming pared 4 bases from V and 0 bases from J, leaving 7 bases between. The CDR3 coding sequence is TGCGCCAGCAGCCTCGGGCATAGCAATCAGCCCCAGCATTTT. This gives the protein CASSLGHSNQPQHF.

The chain joins TRBV28 to TRBJ1-2; no definite D call. Germline CDR1 and CDR2: MDHEN and SYDVKM. The CDR3 spans 11 residues. V was clipped by 6 bases and J by 5 bases, with 7 bases between them. CDR3 residues: CASRNRYGYTF. In nucleotides, the CDR3 is TGTGCCAGCAGAAACAGATATGGCTACACCTTC.

The CDR3 DNA reads as TGTGCCAGCAGTTCCCCCGGGACAGCACAAGAGACCCAGTACTTC. Protein product: CASSSPGTAQETQYF. The chain combines TRBV28 with TRBJ2-5; the match to TRBD1 covers 7 bases. Germline CDR1 reads MDHEN; CDR2 reads SYDVKM. This CDR3 spans 15 amino acids. J lost 2 bases, V lost 4 bases, and 7 bases had no gene match.

V gene TRBV6-5 combines with J gene TRBJ1-6; 7 nucleotides align to TRBD1. There are 15 residues in the CDR3. CDR1 and CDR2 from the germline V gene are MNHEY and SVGAGI. Trimming cost V 6 bases and J 7 bases; bases outside gene matches: 9. CDR3 nucleotides: TGTGCCAGCAGCTCGACCGGGACAGAGAATTCACCCCTCCACTTT. Translating it yields CASSSTGTENSPLHF.

DNA for the CDR3: TGTGCCAGCAGTTTAACGGCAGGGAACCACGAGCAGTACTTC. Its protein product is CASSLTAGNHEQYF. The V and J genes are TRBV28 and TRBJ2-7; TRBD1 is a possible D gene (5 bases). Germline V gene data show CDR1 as MDHEN and CDR2 as SYDVKM. CDR3 length equals 14 residues. V lost 2 bases and J 5 bases, leaving 13 bases between the germline ends.

This chain joins TRBV3-1 (or the pseudogene TRBV3-2) and TRBJ1-1; no clear D. Trimming removed 0 bases at V and 10 bases at J, with 12 bases between. Germline V lookup: CDR1 LGHDT, CDR2 YNNKEL (reference sequence). The CDR3 loop spans 13 amino acids. This CDR3 reads CASSQEAVIGAFF. The CDR3 nucleotides are TGTGCCAGCAGCCAAGAGGCCGTCATTGGAGCTTTCTTT.

The chain carries TRBV5-1 and TRBJ1-2; 9 bases are shared with TRBD1. V trimming: 4 bases; J trimming: 2 bases; junction bases outside the gene matches: 3. The germline CDR1 and CDR2 sequences are SGHRS and YFSETQ. CDR3 length: 14 residues. The CDR3 region is CASSETGGNYGYTF. CDR3 DNA sequence: TGCGCCAGCAGCGAAACAGGGGGCAACTATGGCTACACCTTC. The full variable domain, with the rest looked up from reference TRBV5-1 and TRBJ1-2, is KAGVTQTPRYLIKTRGQQVTLSCSPISGHRSVSWYQQTPGQGLQFLFEYFSETQRNKGNFPGRFSGRQFSNSRSEMNVSTLELGDSALYLCASSETGGNYGYTFGSGTRLTVV.

As regards this clone: The identical CDR3 is also encoded by other nucleotide sequences in the sample. The rearrangement uses TRBV6-5 and TRBJ1-2; unclear D gene. Trimming left V 6 bases short and J 3 bases short, with 8 bases between. The CDR3 is made up of 12 amino acids. CDR1 is MNHEY, CDR2 SVGAGI, per germline. This chain's CDR3 is CASSPGDYGYTF. The CDR3 DNA reads TGTGCCAGCAGCCCAGGTGACTATGGCTACACCTTC.

The chain joins TRBV28 to TRBJ2-7; 11 positions match TRBD2. The junction had 5 bases not matched to a gene; V was cut back by 5 bases and J by 2 bases. Germline V lookup: CDR1 MDHEN, CDR2 SYDVKM. CDR3 length: 15 residues. Here the CDR3 reads CASSMLAGGPYEQYF. The CDR3 coding sequence is TGTGCCAGCAGTATGTTAGCGGGAGGGCCCTACGAGCAGTACTTC.

V gene TRBV5-1 combines with J gene TRBJ2-7; TRBD1 matches at 10 bases. The germline V gene encodes CDR1 SGHRS and CDR2 YFSETQ. CDR3 length equals 13 residues. Trimming at V came to 4 bases and at J to 4 bases, leaving 2 bases not matched to a gene. CDR3 nucleotides: TGCGCCAGCAGCCCGGACAGGGGGTACGAGCAGTACTTC. Translated: CASSPDRGYEQYF.

Here the CDR3 reads CASNSGGPWETQYF. The CDR3 coding sequence is TGTGCCAGCAACAGCGGGGGGCCTTGGGAGACCCAGTACTTC. The chain is built from TRBV25-1 and TRBJ2-5; 9 bases match TRBD2. The CDR3 is 14 residues long. CDR1 is MGHDK and CDR2 is SYGVNS in the germline V gene. The V and J ends lost 7 bases and 5 bases, in that order; junction bases with no gene match: 8.

In DNA, the CDR3 is TGTGCCAGCGGTGGGGGGCCGAGCTCCTACGAGCAGTACTTC. Amino acid sequence: CASGGGPSSYEQYF. V usage is TRBV28 and J usage is TRBJ2-7, with D possibly called TRBD1 or TRBD2 (6 bases each). The CDR3 contains 14 residues. Trimming took off 8 bases at V and 0 bases at J, with 14 bases between the two ends. Germline lookup yields CDR1 MDHEN and CDR2 SYDVKM. The full variable domain, rest sourced from reference TRBV28 and TRBJ2-7, is DVKVTQSSRYLVKRTGEKVFLECVQDMDHENMFWYRQDPGLGLRLIYFSYDVKMKEKGDIPEGYSVSREKKERFSLILESASTNQTSMYLCASGGGPSSYEQYFGPGTRLTVT.

This clone was recorded only once. The chain joins TRBV4-1 to TRBJ1-5; D perhaps matches TRBD1 (6 bases). This CDR3 comprises 16 residues. V was trimmed by 1 base and J by 7 bases, leaving 17 bases between them. Looked up from germline, CDR1 is MGHRA and CDR2 is YSYEKL. The CDR3 sequence is CASSQVDSPTAQPQHF. The CDR3 bases are TGCGCCAGCAGCCAAGTGGACAGCCCCACGGCCCAGCCCCAGCATTTT.

This clone has just one count. This chain joins TRBV4-1 and TRBJ1-2; 9 nucleotides line up with TRBD1. V lost 4 bases to trimming and J lost 3 bases; unmatched junction nucleotides: 9. This CDR3 has 16 amino acids. Per the germline V gene, CDR1 is MGHRA and CDR2 is YSYEKL. The CDR3 loop reads CASSLYRDRDDYGYTF. CDR3 sequence (DNA): TGCGCCAGCAGCCTCTACAGGGACAGGGATGACTATGGCTACACCTTC.

The chain is built from TRBV5-1 and TRBJ2-5, with 10 bases lining up with TRBD2. CDR1 SGHRS and CDR2 YFSETQ come from the germline V gene. The CDR3 has 18 amino acids. Trimming at V came to 1 base and at J to 5 bases, leaving 14 bases not matched to a gene. CDR3 in DNA: TGCGCCAGCAGCTTGTTGTCTAAGAGCGGGGGGGCCAGGGAGACCCAGTACTTC. Amino acids: CASSLLSKSGGARETQYF.

The genes are TRBV5-1 and TRBJ1-4; the match to TRBD1 covers 7 bases. There are 15 residues in the CDR3. V lost 4 bases and J lost 0; bases outside the gene matches: 3. Per germline, CDR1 SGHRS and CDR2 YFSETQ. The CDR3 protein is CASSRQGPTNEKLFF. The CDR3 bases are TGCGCCAGCAGCCGACAGGGACCAACTAATGAAAAACTGTTTTTT.

The CDR3 DNA reads as TGTGCCAGCAGCCCCCTCGAGGGCCCCAACTACGAGCAGTACTTC. This encodes CASSPLEGPNYEQYF. The rearrangement uses TRBV28 and TRBJ2-7, with D perhaps matching TRBD2 (5 bases). The CDR3 length is 15 residues. Germline CDR1 and CDR2: MDHEN and SYDVKM. The V and J ends lost 6 bases and 3 bases respectively, with 18 bases between them.

This clone was counted between two and nine times. The V call is TRBV9, the J call TRBJ2-1; 9 bases line up with TRBD2. V dropped 3 bases and J dropped 5; count of bases not matched to a gene: 12. CDR1 is SGDLS, CDR2 YYNGEE, per germline. The CDR3 is 17 residues long. This chain's CDR3 is CASSASRVAGDHNEQFF. As DNA, the CDR3 is TGTGCCAGCAGCGCTTCCCGTGTAGCGGGAGATCACAATGAGCAGTTCTTC.

The chain links TRBV2 to TRBJ1-1, with D maybe TRBD1 (6 bases). CDR3 size: 14 residues. V lost 1 base to trimming and J lost 4 bases, with 10 bases between them. CDR1 and CDR2 (germline): SNHLY, FYNNEI. The CDR3 DNA sequence: TGTGCCAGCAGTGAAGGTAGGGGGGGCACTGAAGCTTTCTTT. Translated: CASSEGRGGTEAFF.

J is TRBJ2-1 and V is TRBV9, with D possibly being TRBD2 (7 bases). Germline V gene sequence: CDR1 SGDLS, CDR2 YYNGEE. Trimming left V 0 bases short and J 10 bases short, with 14 bases between. The CDR3 extends over 14 amino acids. The CDR3 nucleotides read TGTGCCAGCAGCGTAGGAGGGGGGGCGTGGGAGCAGTTCTTC. Residues: CASSVGGGAWEQFF. The whole variable domain, remainder taken from reference TRBV9 and TRBJ2-1, is DSGVTQTPKHLITATGQRVTLRCSPRSGDLSVYWYQQSLDQGLQFLIQYYNGEERAKGNILERFSAQQFPDLHSELNLSSLELGDSALYFCASSVGGGAWEQFFGPGTRLTVL.

This chain's CDR3 is CASSPLGTGDEKLFF. The CDR3 region has the DNA TGTGCCAGTAGTCCACTGGGGACAGGGGATGAAAAACTGTTTTTT. The rearrangement uses TRBV19 and TRBJ1-4, with TRBD1 matching over 10 bases. Looked up from germline, CDR1 is LNHDA and CDR2 is SQIVND (reference sequence). V was pared by 5 bases and J by 6 bases, with 6 bases of the junction left unmatched. The CDR3 has 15 residues.